Included here is one T cell receptor beta chain sequence, with context. The CDR3 is made up of 15 amino acids. Germline assignment: CDR1 SGHVS and CDR2 FQNEAQ. The sample is drawn from a study of T cells expressing NK-cell markers. TCRdb derives one entry per CDR3 protein from the 5' RACE reads, leaving out DNA. This sample contains a few hundred thousand distinct CDR3 sequences. Material for sequencing was blood T cells: a sorted CD56 or NKG2C T cell subset, CD4+ or CD8+ T cells, or bulk PBMC T cells (not recorded which). The source is a man aged 18-75 years in good health. The chain carries TRBV7-8 and TRBJ1-4. CDR3 sequence: CASSYYGATNEKLFF.